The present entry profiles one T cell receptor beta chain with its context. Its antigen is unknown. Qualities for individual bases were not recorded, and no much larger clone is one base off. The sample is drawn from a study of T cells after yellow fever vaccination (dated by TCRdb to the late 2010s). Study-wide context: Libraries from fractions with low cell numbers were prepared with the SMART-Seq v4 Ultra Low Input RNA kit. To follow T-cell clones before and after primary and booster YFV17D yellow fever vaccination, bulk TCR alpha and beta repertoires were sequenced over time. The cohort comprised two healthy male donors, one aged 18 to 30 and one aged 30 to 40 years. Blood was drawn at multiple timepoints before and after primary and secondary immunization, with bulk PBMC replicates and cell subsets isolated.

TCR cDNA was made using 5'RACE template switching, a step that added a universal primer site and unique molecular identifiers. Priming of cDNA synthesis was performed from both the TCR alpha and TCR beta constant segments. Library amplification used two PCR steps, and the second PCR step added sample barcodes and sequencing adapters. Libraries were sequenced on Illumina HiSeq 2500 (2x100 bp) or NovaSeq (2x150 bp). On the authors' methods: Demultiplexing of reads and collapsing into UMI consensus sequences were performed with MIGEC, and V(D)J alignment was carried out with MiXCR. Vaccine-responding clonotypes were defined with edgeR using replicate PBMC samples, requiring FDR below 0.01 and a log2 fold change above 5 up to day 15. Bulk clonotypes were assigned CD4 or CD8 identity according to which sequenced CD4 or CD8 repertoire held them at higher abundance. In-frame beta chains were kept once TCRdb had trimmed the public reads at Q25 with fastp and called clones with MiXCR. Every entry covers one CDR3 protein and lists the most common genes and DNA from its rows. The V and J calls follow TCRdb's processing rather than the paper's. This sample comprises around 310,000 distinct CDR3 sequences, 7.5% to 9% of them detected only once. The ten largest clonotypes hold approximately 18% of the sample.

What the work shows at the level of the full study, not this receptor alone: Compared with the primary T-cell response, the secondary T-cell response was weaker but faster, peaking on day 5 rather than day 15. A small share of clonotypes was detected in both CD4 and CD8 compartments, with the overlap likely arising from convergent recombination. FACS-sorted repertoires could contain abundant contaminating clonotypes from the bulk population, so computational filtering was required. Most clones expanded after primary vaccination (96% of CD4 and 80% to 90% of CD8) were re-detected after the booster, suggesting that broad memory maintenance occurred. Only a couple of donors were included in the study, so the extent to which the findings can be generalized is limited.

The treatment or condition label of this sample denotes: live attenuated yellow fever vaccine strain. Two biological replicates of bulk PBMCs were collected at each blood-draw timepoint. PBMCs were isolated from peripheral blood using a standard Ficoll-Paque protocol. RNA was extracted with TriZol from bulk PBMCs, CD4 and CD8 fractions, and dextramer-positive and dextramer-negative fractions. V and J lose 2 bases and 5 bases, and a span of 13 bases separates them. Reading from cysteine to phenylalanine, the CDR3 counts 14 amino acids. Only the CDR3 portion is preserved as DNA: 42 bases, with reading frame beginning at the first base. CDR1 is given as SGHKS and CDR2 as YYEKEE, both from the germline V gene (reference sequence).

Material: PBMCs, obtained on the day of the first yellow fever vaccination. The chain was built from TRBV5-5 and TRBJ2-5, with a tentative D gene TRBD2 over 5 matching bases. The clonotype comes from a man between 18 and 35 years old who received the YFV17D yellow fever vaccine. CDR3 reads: CASSFLAYQETQYF. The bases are TGTGCCAGCAGCTTCCTAGCTTATCAGGAGACCCAGTACTTC.